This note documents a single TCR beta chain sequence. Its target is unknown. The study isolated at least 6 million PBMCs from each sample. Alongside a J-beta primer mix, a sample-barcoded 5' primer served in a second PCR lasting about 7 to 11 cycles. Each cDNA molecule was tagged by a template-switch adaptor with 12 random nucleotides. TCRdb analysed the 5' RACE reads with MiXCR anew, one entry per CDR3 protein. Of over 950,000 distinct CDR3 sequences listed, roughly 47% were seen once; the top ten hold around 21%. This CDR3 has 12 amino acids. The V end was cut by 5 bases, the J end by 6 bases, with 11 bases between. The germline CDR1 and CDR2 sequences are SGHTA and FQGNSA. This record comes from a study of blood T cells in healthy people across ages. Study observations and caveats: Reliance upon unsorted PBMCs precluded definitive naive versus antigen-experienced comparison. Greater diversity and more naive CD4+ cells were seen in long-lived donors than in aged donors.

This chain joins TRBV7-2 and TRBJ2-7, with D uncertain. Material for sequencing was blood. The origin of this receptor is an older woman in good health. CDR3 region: CASSPSVGEQYF. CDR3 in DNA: TGTGCCAGCAGCCCCTCGGTGGGCGAGCAGTACTTC.